This record looks at one TCR beta chain sequence and its context. As yet, its antigen is unknown. This entry comes from a study of siplizumab effects on memory and regulatory T cells. Study-wide findings and caveats: Among sequences traceable to unstimulated CD4+ memory cells, alloreactive ones were significantly reduced by siplizumab. Under siplizumab, an average roughly 70% of mappable alloreactive CD4+ clones were Treg-derived, compared with approximately 30% in controls. Naive T cells appeared more diverse than memory cells and seemed to be major alloresponse contributors.

This CDR3 comprises 15 residues. The germline V gene has CDR1 MNHEY and CDR2 SVGAGI. Trimming stripped 5 bases from V and 1 base from J, with 14 bases between. Approximately 100,000 TCR templates were assayed per sample. Assay used: immunoSEQ multiplex PCR; TCRdb lists only in-frame clones, some missing. Among tens of thousands of clones, 94% were seen once, and the ten largest hold approximately 0.3%. This rearrangement joins TRBV6-5 to TRBJ2-5; D call uncertain. Sequencing was done on a sample of non-Treg CD4+ T cells sorted from blood. This sequence originates from a human donor in good health. CDR3 in amino acids: CASSNWIRAQETQYF. The CDR3 DNA sequence: TGTGCCAGCAGTAACTGGATTCGGGCCCAAGAGACCCAGTACTTC.